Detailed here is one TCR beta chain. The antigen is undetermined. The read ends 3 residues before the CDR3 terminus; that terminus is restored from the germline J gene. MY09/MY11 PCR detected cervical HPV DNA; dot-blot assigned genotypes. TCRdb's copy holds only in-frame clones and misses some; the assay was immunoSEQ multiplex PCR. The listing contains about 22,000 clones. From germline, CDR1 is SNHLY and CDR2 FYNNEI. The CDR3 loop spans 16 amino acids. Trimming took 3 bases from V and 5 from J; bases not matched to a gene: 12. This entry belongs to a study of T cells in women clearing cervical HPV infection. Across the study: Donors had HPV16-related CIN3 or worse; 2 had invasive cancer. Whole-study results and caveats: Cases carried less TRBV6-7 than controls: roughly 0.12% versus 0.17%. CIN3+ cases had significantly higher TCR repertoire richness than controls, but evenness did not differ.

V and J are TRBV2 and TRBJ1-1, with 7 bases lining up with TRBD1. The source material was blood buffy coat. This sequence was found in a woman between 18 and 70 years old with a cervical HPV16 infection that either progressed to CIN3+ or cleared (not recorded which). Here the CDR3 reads CASSETIRTGGTEAFF. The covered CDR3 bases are TGTGCCAGCAGTGAGACTATCAGGACAGGTGGAACTGAA.